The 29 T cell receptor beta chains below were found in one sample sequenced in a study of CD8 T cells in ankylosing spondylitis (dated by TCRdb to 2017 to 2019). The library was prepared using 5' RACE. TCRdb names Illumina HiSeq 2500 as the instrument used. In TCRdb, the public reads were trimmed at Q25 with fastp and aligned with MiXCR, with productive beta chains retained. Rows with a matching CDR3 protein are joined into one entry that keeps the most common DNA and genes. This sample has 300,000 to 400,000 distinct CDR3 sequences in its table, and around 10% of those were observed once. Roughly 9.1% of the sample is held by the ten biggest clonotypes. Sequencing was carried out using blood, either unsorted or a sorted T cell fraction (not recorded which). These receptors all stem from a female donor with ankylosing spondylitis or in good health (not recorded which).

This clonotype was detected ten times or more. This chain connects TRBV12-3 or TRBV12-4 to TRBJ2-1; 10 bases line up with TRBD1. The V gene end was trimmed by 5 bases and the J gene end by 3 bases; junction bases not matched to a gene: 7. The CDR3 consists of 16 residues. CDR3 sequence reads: CASSTGDRGGYNEQFF. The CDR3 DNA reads TGTGCCAGCAGTACTGGGGACAGGGGTGGCTACAATGAGCAGTTCTTC.

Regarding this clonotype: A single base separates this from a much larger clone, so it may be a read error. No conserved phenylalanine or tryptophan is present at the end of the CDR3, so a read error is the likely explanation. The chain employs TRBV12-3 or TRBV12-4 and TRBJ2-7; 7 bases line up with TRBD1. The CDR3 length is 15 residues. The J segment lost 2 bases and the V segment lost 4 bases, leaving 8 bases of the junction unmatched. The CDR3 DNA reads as TGTGCCAGCAGTTACAACACCGGGACAGCCTACGAGCAGTACTCC. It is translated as CASSYNTGTAYEQYS.

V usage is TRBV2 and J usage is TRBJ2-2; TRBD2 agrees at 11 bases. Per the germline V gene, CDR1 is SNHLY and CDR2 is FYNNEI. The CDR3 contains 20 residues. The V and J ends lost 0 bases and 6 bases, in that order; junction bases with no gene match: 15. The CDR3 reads CASSEAQRLAGGGKAGELFF. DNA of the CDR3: TGTGCCAGCAGTGAAGCGCAAAGGCTAGCGGGAGGAGGAAAAGCCGGGGAGCTGTTTTTT.

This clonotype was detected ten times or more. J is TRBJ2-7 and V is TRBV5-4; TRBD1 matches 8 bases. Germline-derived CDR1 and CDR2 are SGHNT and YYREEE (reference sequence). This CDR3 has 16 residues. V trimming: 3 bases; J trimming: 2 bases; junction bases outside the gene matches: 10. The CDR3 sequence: CASSWGYRGDPYEQYF. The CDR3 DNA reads TGTGCCAGCAGCTGGGGATACAGGGGGGATCCCTACGAGCAGTACTTC. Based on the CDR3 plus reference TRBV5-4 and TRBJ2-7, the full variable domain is ETGVTQSPTHLIKTRGQQVTLRCSSQSGHNTVSWYQQALGQGPQFIFQYYREEENGRGNFPPRFSGLQFPNYSSELNVNALELDDSALYLCASSWGYRGDPYEQYFGPGTRLTVT.

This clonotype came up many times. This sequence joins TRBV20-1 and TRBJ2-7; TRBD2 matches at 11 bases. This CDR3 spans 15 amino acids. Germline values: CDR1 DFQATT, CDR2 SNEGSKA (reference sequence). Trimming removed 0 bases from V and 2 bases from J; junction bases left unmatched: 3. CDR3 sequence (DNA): TGCAGTGCTAGAGATCTAGCGGGAGGCCCCTACGAGCAGTACTTC. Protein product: CSARDLAGGPYEQYF.

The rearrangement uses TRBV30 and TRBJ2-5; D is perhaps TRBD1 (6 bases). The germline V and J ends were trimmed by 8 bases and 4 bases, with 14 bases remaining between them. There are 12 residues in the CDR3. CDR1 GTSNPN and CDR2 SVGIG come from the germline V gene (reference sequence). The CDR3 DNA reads TGTGCCACACGGACAGTTGGAGAGACCCAGTACTTC. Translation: CATRTVGETQYF. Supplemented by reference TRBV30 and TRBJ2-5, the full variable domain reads SQTIHQWPATLVQPVGSPLSLECTVEGTSNPNLYWYRQAAGRGLQLLFYSVGIGQISSEVPQNLSASRPQDRQFILSSKKLLLSDSGFYLCATRTVGETQYFGPGTRLLVL.

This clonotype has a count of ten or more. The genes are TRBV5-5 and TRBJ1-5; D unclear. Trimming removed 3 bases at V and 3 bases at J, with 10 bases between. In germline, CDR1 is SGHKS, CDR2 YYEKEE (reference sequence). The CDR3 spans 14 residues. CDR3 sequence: CASSSLPDNQPQHF. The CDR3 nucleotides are TGTGCCAGCAGCTCGCTACCGGACAATCAGCCCCAGCATTTT. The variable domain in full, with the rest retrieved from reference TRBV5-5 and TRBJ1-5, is DAGVTQSPTHLIKTRGQQVTLRCSPISGHKSVSWYQQVLGQGPQFIFQYYEKEERGRGNFPDRFSARQFPNYSSELNVNALLLGDSALYLCASSSLPDNQPQHFGDGTRLSIL.

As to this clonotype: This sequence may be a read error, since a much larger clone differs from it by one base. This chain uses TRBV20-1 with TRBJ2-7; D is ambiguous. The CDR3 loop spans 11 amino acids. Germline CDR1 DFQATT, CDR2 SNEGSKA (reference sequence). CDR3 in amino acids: CSASLKNEQHF. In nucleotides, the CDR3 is TGCAGTGCTAGTCTAAAGAACGAGCAGCACTTC.

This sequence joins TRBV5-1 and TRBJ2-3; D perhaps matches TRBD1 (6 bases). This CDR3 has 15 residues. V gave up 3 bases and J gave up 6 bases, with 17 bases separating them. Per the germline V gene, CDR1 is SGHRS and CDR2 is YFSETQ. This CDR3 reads CASSSYRAQGDTQYF. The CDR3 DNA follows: TGCGCCAGCAGCTCCTACAGGGCGCAGGGGGATACGCAGTATTTT. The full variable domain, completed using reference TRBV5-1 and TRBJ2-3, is KAGVTQTPRYLIKTRGQQVTLSCSPISGHRSVSWYQQTPGQGLQFLFEYFSETQRNKGNFPGRFSGRQFSNSRSEMNVSTLELGDSALYLCASSSYRAQGDTQYFGPGTRLTVL.

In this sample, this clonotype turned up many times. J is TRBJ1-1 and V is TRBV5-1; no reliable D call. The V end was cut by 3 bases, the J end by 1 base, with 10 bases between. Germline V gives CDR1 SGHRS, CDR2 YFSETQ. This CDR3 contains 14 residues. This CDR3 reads CASSSGPSNTEAFF. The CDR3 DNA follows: TGCGCCAGCAGCTCTGGACCGTCGAACACTGAAGCTTTCTTT. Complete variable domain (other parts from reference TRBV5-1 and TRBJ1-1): KAGVTQTPRYLIKTRGQQVTLSCSPISGHRSVSWYQQTPGQGLQFLFEYFSETQRNKGNFPGRFSGRQFSNSRSEMNVSTLELGDSALYLCASSSGPSNTEAFFGQGTRLTVV.

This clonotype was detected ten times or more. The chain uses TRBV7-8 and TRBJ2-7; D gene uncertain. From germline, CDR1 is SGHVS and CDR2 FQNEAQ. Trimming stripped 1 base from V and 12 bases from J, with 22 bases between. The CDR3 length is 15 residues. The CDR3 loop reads CASSLGVGFVGFGYF. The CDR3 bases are TGTGCCAGCAGCTTAGGGGTGGGGTTTGTGGGGTTCGGGTACTTC.

The CDR3 DNA sequence: TGTGCCACCAGCATTGGGACAGGGGATAAAGATACGCAGTATTTT. Translating gives CATSIGTGDKDTQYF. The rearrangement joins TRBV15 to TRBJ2-3; 10 bases are a match to TRBD1. CDR3 size: 15 residues. V trimming: 4 bases; J trimming: 5 bases; junction bases outside the gene matches: 6. Per the germline V gene, CDR1 is LNHNV and CDR2 is YYDKDF (reference sequence).

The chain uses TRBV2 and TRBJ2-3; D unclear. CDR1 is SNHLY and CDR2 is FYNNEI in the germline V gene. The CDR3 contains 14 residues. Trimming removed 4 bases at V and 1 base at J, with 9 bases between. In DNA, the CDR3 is TGTGCCAGCAGTGCGCGGCGGCGCACAGATACGCAGTATTTT. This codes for CASSARRRTDTQYF. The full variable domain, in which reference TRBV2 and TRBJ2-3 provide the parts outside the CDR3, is EPEVTQTPSHQVTQMGQEVILRCVPISNHLYFYWYRQILGQKVEFLVSFYNNEISEKSEIFDDQFSVERPDGSNFTLKIRSTKLEDSAMYFCASSARRRTDTQYFGPGTRLTVL.

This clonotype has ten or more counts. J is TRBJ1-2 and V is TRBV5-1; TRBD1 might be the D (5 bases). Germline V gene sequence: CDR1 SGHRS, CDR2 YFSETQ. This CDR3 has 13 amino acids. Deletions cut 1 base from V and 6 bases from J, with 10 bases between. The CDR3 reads CASSLTRVDGYTF. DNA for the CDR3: TGCGCCAGCAGCTTGACCAGGGTGGATGGCTACACCTTC.

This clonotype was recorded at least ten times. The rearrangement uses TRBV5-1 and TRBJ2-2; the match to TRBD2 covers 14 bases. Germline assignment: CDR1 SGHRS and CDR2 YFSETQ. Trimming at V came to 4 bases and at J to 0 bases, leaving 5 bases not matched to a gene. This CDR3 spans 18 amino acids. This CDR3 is CASSLGLAGASNTGELFF. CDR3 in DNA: TGCGCCAGCAGCCTGGGACTAGCGGGAGCTTCGAACACCGGGGAGCTGTTTTTT. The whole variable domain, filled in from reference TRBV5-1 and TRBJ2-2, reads KAGVTQTPRYLIKTRGQQVTLSCSPISGHRSVSWYQQTPGQGLQFLFEYFSETQRNKGNFPGRFSGRQFSNSRSEMNVSTLELGDSALYLCASSLGLAGASNTGELFFGEGSRLTVL.

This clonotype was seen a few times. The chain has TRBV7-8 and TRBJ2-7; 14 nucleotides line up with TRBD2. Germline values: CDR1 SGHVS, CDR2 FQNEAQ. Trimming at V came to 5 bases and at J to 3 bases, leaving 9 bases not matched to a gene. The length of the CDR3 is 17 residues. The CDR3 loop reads CASSPGLAGGLNYEQYF. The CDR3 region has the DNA TGTGCCAGCAGCCCAGGACTAGCGGGAGGCCTAAACTACGAGCAGTACTTC.

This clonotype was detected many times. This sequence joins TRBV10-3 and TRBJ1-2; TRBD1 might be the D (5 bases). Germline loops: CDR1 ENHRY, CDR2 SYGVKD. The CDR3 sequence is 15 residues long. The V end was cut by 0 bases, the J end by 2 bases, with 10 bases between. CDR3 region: CAISESRTTNYGYTF. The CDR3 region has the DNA TGTGCCATCAGTGAGTCGAGGACAACCAACTATGGCTACACCTTC.

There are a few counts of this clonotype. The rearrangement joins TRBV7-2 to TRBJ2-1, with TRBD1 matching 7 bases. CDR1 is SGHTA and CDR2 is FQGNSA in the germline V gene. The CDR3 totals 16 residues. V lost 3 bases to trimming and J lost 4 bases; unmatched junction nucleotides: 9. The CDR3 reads CASSFSGQDPYNEQFF. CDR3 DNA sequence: TGTGCCAGCAGCTTCTCCGGACAGGACCCTTACAATGAGCAGTTCTTC. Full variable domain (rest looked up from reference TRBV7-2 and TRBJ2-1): GAGVSQSPSNKVTEKGKDVELRCDPISGHTALYWYRQSLGQGLEFLIYFQGNSAPDKSGLPSDRFSAERTGGSVSTLTIQRTQQEDSAVYLCASSFSGQDPYNEQFFGPGTRLTVL.

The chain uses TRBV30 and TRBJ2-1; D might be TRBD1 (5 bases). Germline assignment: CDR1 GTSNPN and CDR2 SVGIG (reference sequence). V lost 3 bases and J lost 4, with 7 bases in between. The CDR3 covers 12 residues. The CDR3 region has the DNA TGTGCCTGGAGCGGACAATACAATGAGCAGTTCTTC. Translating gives CAWSGQYNEQFF.

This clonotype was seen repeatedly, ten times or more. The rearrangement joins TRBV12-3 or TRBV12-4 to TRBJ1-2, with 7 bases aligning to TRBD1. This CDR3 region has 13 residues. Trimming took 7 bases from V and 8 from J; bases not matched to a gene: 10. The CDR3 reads CASTPTGVLGYTF. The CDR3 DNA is TGTGCCAGCACCCCTACAGGGGTCCTAGGCTACACCTTC.

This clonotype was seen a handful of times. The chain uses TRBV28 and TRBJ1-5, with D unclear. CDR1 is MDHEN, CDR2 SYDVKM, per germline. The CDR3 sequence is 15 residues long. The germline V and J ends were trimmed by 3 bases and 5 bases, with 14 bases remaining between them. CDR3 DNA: TGTGCCAGCAGTTTCGGGAGACTAAATCATCAGCCCCAGCATTTT. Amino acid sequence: CASSFGRLNHQPQHF.

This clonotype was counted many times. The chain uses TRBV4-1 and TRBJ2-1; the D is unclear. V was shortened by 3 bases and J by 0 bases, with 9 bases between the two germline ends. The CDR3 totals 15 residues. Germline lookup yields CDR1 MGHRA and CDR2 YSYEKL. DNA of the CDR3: TGCGCCAGCAGCCACTTAACGAGCTCCTACAATGAGCAGTTCTTC. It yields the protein CASSHLTSSYNEQFF.

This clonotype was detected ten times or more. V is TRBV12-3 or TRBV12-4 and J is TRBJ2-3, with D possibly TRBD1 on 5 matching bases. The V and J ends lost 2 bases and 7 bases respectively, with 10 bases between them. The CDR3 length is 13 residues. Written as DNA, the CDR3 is TGTGCCAGCAGTTTATATCAGGGTAATACGCAGTATTTT. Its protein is CASSLYQGNTQYF.

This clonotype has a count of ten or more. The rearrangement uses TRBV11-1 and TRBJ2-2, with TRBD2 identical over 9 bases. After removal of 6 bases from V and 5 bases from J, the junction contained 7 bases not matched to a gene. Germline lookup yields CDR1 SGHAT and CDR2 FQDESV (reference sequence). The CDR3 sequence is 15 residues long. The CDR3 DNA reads TGTGCCAGCAGTTTCGGGACTAGCCGAACCGGGGAGCTGTTTTTT. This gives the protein CASSFGTSRTGELFF.

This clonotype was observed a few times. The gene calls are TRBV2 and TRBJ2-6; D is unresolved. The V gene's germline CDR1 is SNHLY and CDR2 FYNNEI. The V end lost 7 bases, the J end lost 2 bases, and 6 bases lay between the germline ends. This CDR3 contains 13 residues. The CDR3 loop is CASTVTGANVLTF. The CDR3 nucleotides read TGTGCCAGCACTGTTACTGGGGCCAACGTCCTGACTTTC.

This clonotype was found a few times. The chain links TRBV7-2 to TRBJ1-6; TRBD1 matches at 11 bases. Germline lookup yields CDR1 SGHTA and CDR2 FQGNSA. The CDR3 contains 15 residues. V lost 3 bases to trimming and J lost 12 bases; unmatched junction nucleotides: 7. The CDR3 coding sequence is TGTGCCAGCAGCTTCGGACAGGGGGCAAGGGTACCCCTCCACTTT. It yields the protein CASSFGQGARVPLHF.

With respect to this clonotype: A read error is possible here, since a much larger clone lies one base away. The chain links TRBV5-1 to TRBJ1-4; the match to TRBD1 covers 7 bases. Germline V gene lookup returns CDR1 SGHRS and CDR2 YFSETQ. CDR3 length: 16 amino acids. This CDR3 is CGSSHWDRPTNEKLFF. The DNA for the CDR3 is TGCGGCAGCAGCCACTGGGACAGACCAACTAATGAAAAACTGTTTTTT.

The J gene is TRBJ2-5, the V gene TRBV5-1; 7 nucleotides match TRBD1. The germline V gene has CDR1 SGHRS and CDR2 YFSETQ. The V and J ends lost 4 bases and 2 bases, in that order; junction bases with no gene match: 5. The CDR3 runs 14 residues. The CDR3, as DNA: TGCGCCAGCAGCAAGGGACAGAATCAAGAGACCCAGTACTTC. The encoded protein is CASSKGQNQETQYF.

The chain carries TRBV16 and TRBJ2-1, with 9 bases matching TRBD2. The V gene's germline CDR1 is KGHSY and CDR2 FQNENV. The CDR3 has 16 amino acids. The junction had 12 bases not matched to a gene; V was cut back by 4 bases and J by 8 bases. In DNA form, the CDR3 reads TGTGCCAGCAGCCGACCACTGGCGGGAGGGCGACATGAGCAGTTCTTC. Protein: CASSRPLAGGRHEQFF.